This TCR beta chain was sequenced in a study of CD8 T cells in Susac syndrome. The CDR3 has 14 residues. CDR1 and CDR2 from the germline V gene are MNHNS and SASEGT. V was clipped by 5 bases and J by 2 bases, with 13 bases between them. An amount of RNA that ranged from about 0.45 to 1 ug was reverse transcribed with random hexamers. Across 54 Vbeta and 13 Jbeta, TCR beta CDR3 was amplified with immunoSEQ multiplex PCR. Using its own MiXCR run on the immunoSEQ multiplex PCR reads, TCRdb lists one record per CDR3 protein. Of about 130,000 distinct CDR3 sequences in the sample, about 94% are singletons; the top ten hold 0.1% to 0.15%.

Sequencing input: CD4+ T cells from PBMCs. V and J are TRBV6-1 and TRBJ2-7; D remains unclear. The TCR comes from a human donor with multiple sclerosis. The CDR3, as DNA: TGTGCCAGCAGTCGAACGGGCCCAACCTACGAGCAGTACTTC. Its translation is CASSRTGPTYEQYF.